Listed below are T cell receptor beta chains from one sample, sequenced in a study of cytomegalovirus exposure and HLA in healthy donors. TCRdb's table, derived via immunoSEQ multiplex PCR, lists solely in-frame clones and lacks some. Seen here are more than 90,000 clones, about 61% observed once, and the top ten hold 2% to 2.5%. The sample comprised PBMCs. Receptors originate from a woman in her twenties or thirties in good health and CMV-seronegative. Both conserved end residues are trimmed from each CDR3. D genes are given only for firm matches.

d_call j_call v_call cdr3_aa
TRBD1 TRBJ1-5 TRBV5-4 ASSRTGDGDNQPQH
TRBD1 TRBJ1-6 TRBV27 ASSLDRVASPLH
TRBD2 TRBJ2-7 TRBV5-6 ASSLGLAGAVGYEQY
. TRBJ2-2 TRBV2 ASRASHTGELF
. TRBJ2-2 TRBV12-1 ASSPRTSGRADSGELF
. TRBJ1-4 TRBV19 ASSIGAGTNEKLF
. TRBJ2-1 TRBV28 ASSSLGGYNEQF
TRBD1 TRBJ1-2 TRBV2 ASSSNRGSNYGYT
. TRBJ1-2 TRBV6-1 ATRGSGGYT
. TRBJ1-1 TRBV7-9 ASTTRMGGNTEAF
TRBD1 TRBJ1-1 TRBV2 ASSRDRVATEAF
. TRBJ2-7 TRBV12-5 ASGLDDFGQY
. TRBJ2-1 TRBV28 ASSYGADSYNEQF
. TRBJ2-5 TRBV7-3 ASSHRTSSVETQY
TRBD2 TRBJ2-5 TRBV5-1 ASSLAQTSGRAGGETQY
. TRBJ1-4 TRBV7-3 ASWAGNEKLF
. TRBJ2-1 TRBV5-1 ASSLALREQF
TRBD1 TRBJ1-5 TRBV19 ASSQDRDPNQPQH
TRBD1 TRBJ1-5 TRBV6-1 ASAGQGSNQPQH
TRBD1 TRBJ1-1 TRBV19 ASSATPGTGGTEAF
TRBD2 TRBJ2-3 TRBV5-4 ASSLKLAGGADTQY
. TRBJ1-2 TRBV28 ASSWNRKHGYT
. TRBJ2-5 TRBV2 ASSEWEKETQY
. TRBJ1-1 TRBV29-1 SVEDPDSGTEAF
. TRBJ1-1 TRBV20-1 SARGGGEAF
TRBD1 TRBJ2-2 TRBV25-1 ASSDPTGGLNTGELF
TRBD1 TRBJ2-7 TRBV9 ASSRGQGMYEQY
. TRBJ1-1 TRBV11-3 ASSVRGNTEAF
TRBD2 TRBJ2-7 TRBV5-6 ASSLVTSGTYEQY
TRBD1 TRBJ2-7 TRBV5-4 ASSSPGQTCEQY
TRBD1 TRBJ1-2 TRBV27 ASSLNGDRTNYGYT
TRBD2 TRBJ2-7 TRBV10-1 ASSKGLAGYEQY
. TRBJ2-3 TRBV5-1 ASSEERADTQY
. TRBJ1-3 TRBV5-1 ASSHKPGQNSGNTIY
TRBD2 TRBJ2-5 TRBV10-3 AISEGTSSGQETQY
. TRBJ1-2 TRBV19 ASTKQDGLGYT
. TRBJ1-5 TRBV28 ASSLYSNQPQH
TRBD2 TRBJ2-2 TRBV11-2 ASSSIMTSGRANTGELF
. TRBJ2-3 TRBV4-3 ASSQVAGQYSTDTQY
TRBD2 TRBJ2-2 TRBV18 ASSRWTSGSLENTGELF
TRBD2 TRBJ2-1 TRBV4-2 ASSQGIRTSGNNNEQF
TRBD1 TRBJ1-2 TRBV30 AWSSQGAGGYT
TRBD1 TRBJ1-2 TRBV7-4 ASSLGGGGNGYT
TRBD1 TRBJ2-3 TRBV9 ASSRQGSSTDTQY
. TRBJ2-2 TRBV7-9 ASRRTSLQKNTGELF
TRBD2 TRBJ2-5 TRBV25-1 ASSDPGLAGWETQY
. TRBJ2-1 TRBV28 ASSTQARYNEQF
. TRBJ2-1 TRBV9 ASSVAGAFDEQF
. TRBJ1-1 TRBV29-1 SVLTEMNTEAF
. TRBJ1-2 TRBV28 ASSLPGRDYGYT
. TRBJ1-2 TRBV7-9 ASSLRAGYT
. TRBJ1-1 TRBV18 ASSPPVRTEAF
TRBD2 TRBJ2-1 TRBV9 ASSVGLAGAPYNEQF
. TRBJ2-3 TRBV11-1 ASSLGPSGTDTQY